A few counts support the clone carrying this T cell receptor beta chain. What it recognizes is unknown. The data are from a study of T cell responses to AZD1222 COVID-19 vaccine. Study-wide results and limits: It was only after the peak T cell response that any repertoires were sampled. Donors, mostly white British, included more females; clonal diversity was possibly underestimated.

TCRdb's table, derived via immunoSEQ multiplex PCR, lists solely in-frame clones and lacks some. The sample carries about 140,000 clones, about 91% recorded once. Trimming cost V 5 bases and J 8 bases; bases outside gene matches: 11. The CDR3 has 15 amino acids. Germline CDR1 and CDR2: SGHTA and FQGNSA. The chain is built from TRBV7-2 and TRBJ1-4; 7 bases agree with TRBD1. Specimen: peripheral blood, collected on day 0 of AZD1222 vaccination. This TCR derives from an adult in good health. The CDR3 coding sequence is TGTGCCAGCAGCCACGGAAACAGGGGTCGCGAAAAACTGTTTTTT. This encodes CASSHGNRGREKLFF.